This is a list of T cell receptor beta chains from one sample in a study of T cells after yellow fever vaccination. Via MiXCR, TCRdb re-called the 5' RACE reads, giving one row per CDR3 protein. The profile covers about 340,000 distinct CDR3 sequences, with roughly 8.7% appearing a single time and more than 15% taken by the ten largest. This specimen consisted of PBMCs, obtained on the day of the first yellow fever vaccination. All receptors come from a young man who received the YFV17D yellow fever vaccine. The CDR3 runs from the conserved cysteine through the conserved F or W. D genes are given only for firm matches. Only some rows state a clone size, as once, few, many or a class for expanded clones.

CDR3 | DNA | size | J | D | V
CACSSRTGLKGQYF | TGTGCCTGCAGCTCTCGGACAGGCCTAAAAGGGCAGTATTTT | many | TRBJ2-3 | TRBD1 | TRBV7-9
CASSPRGRRGYGYTF | TGTGCCAGCAGCCCCCGGGGGCGCAGGGGCTATGGCTACACCTTC | NA | TRBJ1-2 | NA | TRBV12-3/TRBV12-4
CASRKGSYSNQPQHF | TGTGCCAGCAGAAAGGGCTCTTATAGCAATCAGCCCCAGCATTTT | NA | TRBJ1-5 | NA | TRBV6-2/TRBV6-3
CASSLGDTDTQYF | TGCGCCAGCAGCTTGGGGGACACAGATACGCAGTATTTT | many | TRBJ2-3 | NA | TRBV5-1
CACRLLYNEQFF | TGTGCCTGCCGGCTGCTCTACAATGAGCAGTTCTTC | NA | TRBJ2-1 | NA | TRBV6-6
CASSWTGMNGYTF | TGTGCCAGCAGCTGGACAGGAATGAATGGCTACACCTTC | NA | TRBJ1-2 | TRBD1 | TRBV6-1
CASSQEIGDGADTQYF | TGTGCCAGCAGCCAAGAGATAGGGGATGGGGCAGATACGCAGTATTTT | many | TRBJ2-3 | NA | TRBV3-1
CASSLDTNYEQYF | TGTGCCAGCAGTTTAGACACAAACTACGAGCAGTACTTC | NA | TRBJ2-7 | NA | TRBV12-3/TRBV12-4
CASSQGYGTEAFF | TGTGCCAGCAGCCAAGGTTATGGCACTGAAGCTTTCTTT | many | TRBJ1-1 | NA | TRBV3-1
CASSHESRTQYF | TGTGCCAGCAGCCACGAGTCGAGGACCCAGTACTTC | few | TRBJ2-5 | NA | TRBV3-1
CSARDCLASEQFF | TGCAGTGCTAGAGATTGCCTAGCCAGTGAGCAGTTCTTC | NA | TRBJ2-1 | NA | TRBV20-1
CASSLGSAPYGYTF | TGCGCCAGCAGCTTGGGATCGGCTCCCTATGGCTACACCTTC | NA | TRBJ1-2 | NA | TRBV5-1
CASSLSTSGGTLLVAQYF | TGCGCCAGCAGCTTGTCGACTAGCGGGGGGACATTATTAGTGGCCCAGTACTTC | NA | TRBJ2-5 | TRBD2 | TRBV5-1
CASSLDGQGEEKLFF | TGTGCCAGCAGCTTAGATGGGCAGGGGGAAGAAAAACTGTTTTTT | NA | TRBJ1-4 | TRBD1 | TRBV7-6
CASRMAGAYEQYF | TGTGCCAGCCGGATGGCCGGAGCCTACGAGCAGTACTTC | many | TRBJ2-7 | NA | TRBV27
CASSVVASGDEQFF | TGTGCCAGCAGCGTAGTGGCTAGTGGCGATGAGCAGTTCTTC | few | TRBJ2-1 | NA | TRBV9
CASSSDLGGEQFF | TGTGCTAGCAGCTCAGACCTGGGGGGTGAGCAGTTCTTC | NA | TRBJ2-1 | NA | TRBV7-7
CASSVRQGNYGYTF | TGTGCCAGCAGCGTCAGACAGGGGAACTATGGCTACACCTTC | few | TRBJ1-2 | TRBD1 | TRBV7-2
CSDRKNSGRKSEKLFF | TGCAGTGACAGGAAAAATAGTGGCAGGAAATCAGAAAAACTGTTTTTT | NA | TRBJ1-4 | NA | TRBV20-1
CASSYSRGQGYEQYF | TGTGCCAGCAGTTACTCGAGGGGACAGGGCTACGAGCAGTACTTC | few | TRBJ2-7 | TRBD1 | TRBV6-5
CAISESLNYGYTF | TGTGCCATCAGTGAGTCTTTAAACTATGGCTACACCTTC | NA | TRBJ1-2 | NA | TRBV10-3
CASSLRPDEQYF | TGTGCCAGCAGTCTAAGACCTGACGAGCAGTACTTC | few | TRBJ2-7 | NA | TRBV12-3/TRBV12-4
CASSRTGATNYGYTF | TGTGCCAGCAGTCGAACAGGGGCCACTAATTATGGCTACACCTTC | NA | TRBJ1-2 | TRBD1 | TRBV28
CSVEWWGVAEQFF | TGCAGCGTTGAGTGGTGGGGGGTTGCTGAGCAGTTCTTC | few | TRBJ2-1 | NA | TRBV29-1
CSASHVSGGNEKLFF | TGCAGTGCTAGTCATGTCTCGGGTGGTAATGAAAAACTGTTTTTT | few | TRBJ1-4 | NA | TRBV20-1
CASSLEAGGDTDTQYF | TGTGCCAGCAGCCTCGAAGCGGGGGGCGACACAGATACGCAGTATTTT | NA | TRBJ2-3 | TRBD2 | TRBV6-1
CATSDLGGDSSNQPQHF | TGTGCCACCAGTGATTTGGGAGGGGACAGTAGCAATCAGCCCCAGCATTTT | few | TRBJ1-5 | TRBD1 | TRBV24-1
CASSLEHSNEQYF | TGTGCCAGCAGCTTAGAACATAGTAACGAGCAGTACTTC | few | TRBJ2-7 | NA | TRBV7-2
CASSPGGTSGTQETQYF | TGTGCCAGCAGTCCAGGTGGGACTAGCGGGACCCAAGAGACCCAGTACTTC | NA | TRBJ2-5 | TRBD2 | TRBV6-2/TRBV6-3
CASTMTGANTGELFF | TGTGCCAGCACCATGACAGGGGCGAACACCGGGGAGCTGTTTTTT | many | TRBJ2-2 | TRBD1 | TRBV7-9
CAISVVSENGYTF | TGTGCCATCAGTGTAGTTTCCGAGAATGGCTACACCTTC | many | TRBJ1-2 | NA | TRBV10-3
CASSQTPQGTYNEQFF | TGCGCCAGCAGCCAGACCCCGCAGGGTACCTACAATGAGCAGTTCTTC | many | TRBJ2-1 | NA | TRBV4-3
CASSFGSQGASNEQFF | TGTGCCAGCAGTTTCGGTTCACAGGGGGCATCCAATGAGCAGTTCTTC | many | TRBJ2-1 | TRBD1 | TRBV12-3/TRBV12-4
CASSPPVVSTDTQYF | TGTGCCAGCTCACCACCGGTCGTTTCCACAGATACGCAGTATTTT | many | TRBJ2-3 | NA | TRBV18
CASSQFQGSNQPQHF | TGCGCCAGCAGCCAATTTCAGGGGAGCAATCAGCCCCAGCATTTT | once | TRBJ1-5 | NA | TRBV4-1
CSARDRRNTEAFF | TGCAGTGCTAGAGATAGGAGAAACACTGAAGCTTTCTTT | many | TRBJ1-1 | NA | TRBV20-1
CASSQDGSGEGTDTQYF | TGTGCCAGCAGCCAAGACGGGAGCGGGGAAGGTACAGATACGCAGTATTTT | few | TRBJ2-3 | TRBD2 | TRBV14
CASSLDGRNYGYTF | TGTGCCAGCAGCCTAGATGGACGGAACTATGGCTACACCTTC | few | TRBJ1-2 | NA | TRBV7-2
CASSSRQIYGYTF | TGTGCCAGCAGTTCGAGACAGATTTATGGCTACACCTTC | NA | TRBJ1-2 | NA | TRBV5-6
CATPPPLDRTSTDTQYF | TGTGCCACCCCTCCGCCCTTGGACAGGACCAGCACAGATACGCAGTATTTT | few | TRBJ2-3 | TRBD1 | TRBV24-1
CASSPSDREQYF | TGTGCCAGCTCACCTTCCGACAGGGAGCAGTACTTC | few | TRBJ2-7 | NA | TRBV18
CASSQDHLSDTQYF | TGTGCCAGCAGCCAAGACCACCTCAGCGATACGCAGTATTTT | NA | TRBJ2-3 | NA | TRBV14